The 12 T cell receptor beta chains in this list originate from one sample, sequenced in a study of cytomegalovirus exposure and HLA in healthy donors. The primer mix had 60 Vbeta and 13 Jbeta primers. Generated by immunoSEQ multiplex PCR, the TCRdb table keeps only in-frame clones and is missing some. The data contain hundreds of thousands of clones, approximately 82% of them seen just once; the ten biggest clones take up 0.63%. Sequenced sample: PBMCs. The receptor set was obtained from a man between 18 and 29 years old in good health and CMV-seronegative.

The rearrangement joins TRBV19 to TRBJ2-2; 9 nucleotides match TRBD1. V dropped 6 bases and J dropped 1; count of bases not matched to a gene: 0. Germline assignment: CDR1 LNHDA and CDR2 SQIVND (reference sequence). The CDR3 sequence is 14 residues long. For the CDR3, the DNA is TGTGCCAGTAGGGGACAGGGGAACACCGGGGAGCTGTTTTTT. It is translated as CASRGQGNTGELFF.

The V and J genes are TRBV6-5 and TRBJ1-2; TRBD1 matches 7 bases. CDR1 is MNHEY, CDR2 SVGAGI, per germline. The length of the CDR3 is 12 residues. Losses at the gene ends were 11 bases for V and 0 bases for J; bases not matched to a gene: 3. The CDR3 region has the DNA TGTGCCGCGAGGGGGCCTAACTATGGCTACACCTTC. It encodes CAARGPNYGYTF.

This sequence joins TRBV6-6 and TRBJ2-2, with 9 nucleotides matching TRBD2. Germline V lookup: CDR1 MNHNY, CDR2 SVGAGI (reference sequence). Losses at the gene ends were 5 bases for V and 0 bases for J; bases not matched to a gene: 4. This CDR3 has 16 residues. CDR3 in amino acids: CASSTSGHPNTGELFF. CDR3 coding DNA: TGTGCCAGCAGTACTAGCGGGCACCCGAACACCGGGGAGCTGTTTTTT.

This clone has just one count. The chain joins TRBV7-3 to TRBJ2-1; TRBD2 might be the D (5 bases). This CDR3 spans 13 amino acids. Trimming shortened V by 6 bases and J by 5 bases, and 11 bases separated the two germline ends. Germline CDR1 and CDR2: SGHTA and FQGTGA. The CDR3 nucleotides read TGTGCCAGCAGTTTGGACTCAGACAATGAGCAGTTCTTC. It specifies CASSLDSDNEQFF. Using reference TRBV7-3 and TRBJ2-1 for the parts outside the CDR3, the full variable domain is GAGVSQTPSNKVTEKGKYVELRCDPISGHTALYWYRQSLGQGPEFLIYFQGTGAADDSGLPNDRFFAVRPEGSVSTLKIQRTERGDSAVYLCASSLDSDNEQFFGPGTRLTVL.

In this sample, this clone turned up once. V gene TRBV7-9 combines with J gene TRBJ2-1, with 7 bases identical to TRBD1. Germline V gene sequence: CDR1 SEHNR, CDR2 FQNEAQ (reference sequence). The CDR3 length is 14 residues. Trimming removed 5 bases from V and 1 base from J; junction bases left unmatched: 2. The CDR3 DNA reads TGTGCCAGCAGCCGACAGGGTTCCTACAATGAGCAGTTCTTC. Translation: CASSRQGSYNEQFF.

The gene calls are TRBV2 and TRBJ1-2; D gene unclear. Per the germline V gene, CDR1 is SNHLY and CDR2 is FYNNEI. V was cut by 7 bases and J by 0 bases, with 12 bases left in between. CDR3 length equals 14 residues. The CDR3 DNA reads TGTGCCAGCAATGGGTGGCGGGCTAACTATGGCTACACCTTC. Residues: CASNGWRANYGYTF.

The V call is TRBV9, the J call TRBJ2-7; TRBD1 matches 7 bases. The CDR3 spans 15 residues. CDR1 and CDR2 (germline): SGDLS, YYNGEE. V was pared by 3 bases and J by 2 bases, with 8 bases of the junction left unmatched. This CDR3 reads CASSAGTGDTYEQYF. CDR3 DNA sequence: TGTGCCAGCAGCGCAGGCACAGGGGACACCTACGAGCAGTACTTC.

The chain recombines TRBV10-3 with TRBJ2-5; D may be TRBD2 (6 bases). This CDR3 has 16 amino acids. V lost 0 bases to trimming and J lost 1 base, with 12 bases between them. Germline CDR1 and CDR2: ENHRY and SYGVKD. As DNA, the CDR3 is TGTGCCATCAGTGAGTCGACGGGAGTGGCCCAAGAGACCCAGTACTTC. Its translation: CAISESTGVAQETQYF.

In nucleotides, the CDR3 is TGTGCCAGCAGCCGCCCGCCCTACCACAGGGGGCAAGAGACCCAGTACTTC. Amino acid sequence: CASSRPPYHRGQETQYF. This chain links TRBV7-8 with TRBJ2-5; 8 nucleotides line up with TRBD1. J lost 2 bases, V lost 5 bases, and 13 bases had no gene match. Germline CDR1 is SGHVS and CDR2 is FQNEAQ. The CDR3 is made up of 17 amino acids.

J is TRBJ2-3 and V is TRBV5-1; 10 bases are shared with TRBD2. This CDR3 has 17 amino acids. Per the germline V gene, CDR1 is SGHRS and CDR2 is YFSETQ. The J segment lost 3 bases and the V segment lost 2 bases, leaving 9 bases of the junction unmatched. DNA of the CDR3: TGCGCCAGCAGCTTACCCAGCAGCGGGAGGGTAACAGATACGCAGTATTTT. This codes for CASSLPSSGRVTDTQYF.

This clone was detected a few times. The chain couples TRBV29-1 to TRBJ2-1, with TRBD2 matching 7 bases. The CDR3 spans 15 residues. Germline V CDR1 and CDR2: SQVTM, ANQGSEA. With V trimmed by 3 bases and J by 0 bases, 5 bases remained unmatched. This chain's CDR3 is CSVDGEGFSYNEQFF. CDR3 nucleotides: TGCAGCGTTGATGGGGAGGGGTTCTCCTACAATGAGCAGTTCTTC.

The genes are TRBV28 and TRBJ1-4; possible D gene TRBD1, 6 bases. V was shortened by 5 bases and J by 5 bases, with 9 bases between the two germline ends. From germline, CDR1 is MDHEN and CDR2 SYDVKM. The CDR3 has 13 amino acids. The CDR3: CASSPTGNEKLFF. The DNA of the CDR3 is TGTGCCAGCAGTCCAACAGGGAATGAAAAACTGTTTTTT.